The clone carrying this TCR beta chain was seen only a few times. Its antigen remains unknown. The data were taken from a study of identical twins. The study, taken as a whole, reports: Beta clonotypes that were abundant in cord blood contained fewer insertions, a pattern absent from memory repertoires.

Germline trimming cut 6 bases from V and 3 bases from J; bases unmatched to any gene: 11. The CDR3 is made up of 17 amino acids. Per the germline V gene, CDR1 is MNHNS and CDR2 is SASEGT. From the 5' RACE reads, TCRdb called clonotypes with MiXCR, one entry per CDR3 protein. The data show roughly 240,000 distinct CDR3 sequences, about 7% seen once. These data also featured in a second study, about yellow fever vaccine responses in identical twins. That work states: Reportedly, twins showed a vaccine T cell response that looked partly convergent and partly personalized.

V gene TRBV6-1 combines with J gene TRBJ2-6; 7 bases align to TRBD1. What was sequenced was memory (CD45RO+) T cells sorted from blood. The clonotype was recovered from a woman aged 18-30 years in good health. The CDR3 spells CASRDGTAVFGANVLTF. The CDR3 DNA follows: TGTGCCAGCAGGGATGGGACAGCCGTTTTTGGGGCCAACGTCCTGACTTTC.